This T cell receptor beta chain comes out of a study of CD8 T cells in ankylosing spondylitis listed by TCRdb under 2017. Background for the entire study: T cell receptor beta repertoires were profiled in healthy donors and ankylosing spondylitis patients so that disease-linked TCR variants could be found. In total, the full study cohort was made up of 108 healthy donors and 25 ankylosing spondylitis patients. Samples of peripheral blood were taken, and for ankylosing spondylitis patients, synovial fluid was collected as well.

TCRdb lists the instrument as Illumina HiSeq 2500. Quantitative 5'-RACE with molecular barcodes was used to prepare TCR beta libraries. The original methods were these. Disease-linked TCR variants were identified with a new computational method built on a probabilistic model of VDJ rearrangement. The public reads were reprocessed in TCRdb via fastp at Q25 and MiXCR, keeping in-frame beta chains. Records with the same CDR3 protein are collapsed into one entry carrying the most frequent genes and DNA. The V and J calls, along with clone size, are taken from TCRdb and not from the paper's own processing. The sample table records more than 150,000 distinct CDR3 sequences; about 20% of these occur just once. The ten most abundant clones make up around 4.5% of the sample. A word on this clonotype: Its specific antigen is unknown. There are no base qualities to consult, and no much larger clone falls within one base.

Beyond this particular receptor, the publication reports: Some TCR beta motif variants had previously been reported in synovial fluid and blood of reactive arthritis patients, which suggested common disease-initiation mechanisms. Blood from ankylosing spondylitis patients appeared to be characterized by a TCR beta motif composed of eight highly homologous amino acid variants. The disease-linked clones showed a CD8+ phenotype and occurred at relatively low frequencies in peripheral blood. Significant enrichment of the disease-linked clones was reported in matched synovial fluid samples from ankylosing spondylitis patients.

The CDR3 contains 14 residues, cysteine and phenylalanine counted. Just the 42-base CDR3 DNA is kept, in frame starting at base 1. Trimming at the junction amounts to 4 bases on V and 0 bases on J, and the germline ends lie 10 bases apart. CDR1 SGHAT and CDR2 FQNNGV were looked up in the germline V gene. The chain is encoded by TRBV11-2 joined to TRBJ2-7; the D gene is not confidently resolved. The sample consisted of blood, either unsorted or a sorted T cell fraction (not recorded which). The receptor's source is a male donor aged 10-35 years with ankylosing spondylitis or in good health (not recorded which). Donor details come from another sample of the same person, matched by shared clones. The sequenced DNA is TGTGCCAGCAGCTCTGTTTCCTACTCCTACGAGCAGTACTTC. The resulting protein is CASSSVSYSYEQYF.